The 19 T cell receptor beta chains in this list originate from one sample, sequenced in a study of blood T cell repertoires in COVID-19. Libraries were prepared by immunoSEQ multiplex PCR; TCRdb keeps only in-frame clonotypes and omits some of them. This table has approximately 170,000 clones, roughly 84% appearing once. Sequencing was carried out using PBMCs or T cells enriched from blood (not recorded which). These receptors originate from a woman aged 25 to 39 who had recovered from COVID-19.

V and J are TRBV23-1 and TRBJ2-2; D unclear. TRBV23-1 is known as an ORF, though its function is uncertain. V lost 8 bases and J lost 9, with 19 bases in between. The CDR3 contains 14 residues. This chain's CDR3 is CASLRPGVSRELFF. Here the CDR3 DNA reads TGCGCCAGCTTACGCCCGGGTGTATCACGGGAGCTGTTTTTT.

The chain employs TRBV24-1 and TRBJ2-1, with 9 bases fitting TRBD1. The J segment lost 5 bases and the V segment lost 0 bases, leaving 7 bases of the junction unmatched. The CDR3 has 17 residues. Germline values: CDR1 KGHDR, CDR2 SFDVKD. The CDR3 loop is CATSDLPSGQGNNEQFF. The CDR3 nucleotides are TGTGCCACCAGTGATTTGCCTTCGGGACAGGGCAACAATGAGCAGTTCTTC.

In nucleotides, the CDR3 is TGCGCCAGCAGCTTGCAGGGGACAGACCTTTCACCCCTCCACTTT. It is translated as CASSLQGTDLSPLHF. The chain recombines TRBV5-1 with TRBJ1-6; 7 bases are shared with TRBD1. This CDR3 is 15 amino acids long. V was pared by 1 base and J by 9 bases, with 7 bases of the junction left unmatched. Germline-derived CDR1 and CDR2 are SGHRS and YFSETQ. The full variable domain, completed using reference TRBV5-1 and TRBJ1-6, is KAGVTQTPRYLIKTRGQQVTLSCSPISGHRSVSWYQQTPGQGLQFLFEYFSETQRNKGNFPGRFSGRQFSNSRSEMNVSTLELGDSALYLCASSLQGTDLSPLHFGNGTRLTVT.

The chain has TRBV2 and TRBJ2-3; D may be TRBD2 (6 bases). This CDR3 is 15 amino acids long. V gave up 6 bases and J gave up 3 bases, with 16 bases separating them. The germline V gene has CDR1 SNHLY and CDR2 FYNNEI. The CDR3 loop is CASSGMTGRTDTQYF. CDR3 nucleotide sequence: TGTGCCAGCAGCGGAATGACGGGGAGGACAGATACGCAGTATTTT.

This sequence joins TRBV9 and TRBJ2-3, with 9 positions matching TRBD2. The V and J ends lost 0 bases and 0 bases, in that order; junction bases with no gene match: 2. CDR3 size: 16 residues. CDR1 is SGDLS and CDR2 is YYNGEE in the germline V gene. This CDR3 is CASSVGLAVSTDTQYF. The CDR3 DNA is TGTGCCAGCAGCGTAGGACTAGCGGTGAGCACAGATACGCAGTATTTT. The full variable domain, completed using reference TRBV9 and TRBJ2-3, is DSGVTQTPKHLITATGQRVTLRCSPRSGDLSVYWYQQSLDQGLQFLIQYYNGEERAKGNILERFSAQQFPDLHSELNLSSLELGDSALYFCASSVGLAVSTDTQYFGPGTRLTVL.

The V gene is TRBV3-1 (or the pseudogene TRBV3-2), the J gene TRBJ2-7, with D possibly matching TRBD2 (6 bases). Per the germline V gene, CDR1 is LGHDT and CDR2 is YNNKEL (reference sequence). CDR3 length: 13 amino acids. With 10 bases removed from V and 1 base from J, the gap between germline ends came to 14 bases. CDR3 residues: CATSHGSSYEQYF. In DNA, the CDR3 is TGTGCCACGAGTCACGGGAGTTCCTACGAGCAGTACTTC.

This sequence joins TRBV21-1 and TRBJ1-5; TRBD1, as called in the table, went unchecked against the DNA. TRBV21-1 is noted as a pseudogene. The CDR3 is 18 amino acids. CDR3 amino acids: CASSKVCSRAYSNQPQHF. CDR3 DNA sequence: TGTGCCAGCAGCAAAGTCTGTAGCAGGGCGTATAGCAATCAGCCCCAGCATTTT.

This chain uses TRBV11-2 with TRBJ1-2; D might be TRBD1 (5 bases). The germline V and J ends were trimmed by 1 base and 0 bases, with 6 bases remaining between them. The CDR3 totals 14 residues. Per the germline V gene, CDR1 is SGHAT and CDR2 is FQNNGV. As DNA, the CDR3 is TGTGCCAGCAGCTTAGTAGGGGCTAACTATGGCTACACCTTC. Protein product: CASSLVGANYGYTF.

The gene calls are TRBV19 and TRBJ2-1, with a tentative D call TRBD2 (6 bases). The V and J ends lost 3 bases and 2 bases respectively, with 11 bases between them. Per the germline V gene, CDR1 is LNHDA and CDR2 is SQIVND (reference sequence). This CDR3 has 15 amino acids. CDR3 in amino acids: CASSIVAAPYNEQFF. In DNA form, the CDR3 reads TGTGCCAGTAGTATCGTAGCGGCCCCCTACAATGAGCAGTTCTTC.

The chain recombines TRBV28 with TRBJ1-2; TRBD1 might be the D (6 bases). CDR1 MDHEN and CDR2 SYDVKM come from the germline V gene. V was cut by 5 bases and J by 4 bases, with 20 bases left in between. This CDR3 has 16 amino acids. CDR3 loop: CASSLTAGGQGYGYTF. CDR3 coding DNA: TGTGCCAGCAGTCTGACGGCGGGGGGCCAAGGCTATGGCTACACCTTC.

V usage is TRBV18 and J usage is TRBJ2-2; possibly TRBD2 for D (5 bases). The CDR3 is 11 amino acids. Germline V gene data show CDR1 as KGHSH and CDR2 as LQKENI. The V end lost 4 bases, the J end lost 8 bases, and 5 bases lay between the germline ends. The CDR3 region is CASSREGELFF. The CDR3 DNA reads TGTGCCAGCTCACGGGAGGGGGAGCTGTTTTTT. Using reference TRBV18 and TRBJ2-2 for the parts outside the CDR3, the full variable domain is NAGVMQNPRHLVRRRGQEARLRCSPMKGHSHVYWYRQLPEEGLKFMVYLQKENIIDESGMPKERFSAEFPKEGPSILRIQQVVRGDSAAYFCASSREGELFFGEGSRLTVL.

This clone was counted once. V usage is TRBV29-1 and J usage is TRBJ1-6; D perhaps matches TRBD1 (6 bases). V lost 4 bases, J lost 6 bases, and 16 bases lay in between. CDR1 and CDR2 (germline): SQVTM, ANQGSEA. This CDR3 comprises 15 residues. CDR3 region: CSVAVSTGFNSPLHF. Written as DNA, the CDR3 is TGCAGCGTTGCCGTCTCCACAGGGTTTAATTCACCCCTCCACTTT.

This chain links TRBV11-3 with TRBJ2-7, with 11 nucleotides matching TRBD1. J gave up 6 bases and V 0 bases, and 1 base lay outside the gene matches. This CDR3 has 14 amino acids. Per the germline V gene, CDR1 is SGHNT and CDR2 is YENEEA. The CDR3: CASSLDGTGGEQYF. CDR3 nucleotide sequence: TGTGCCAGCAGCTTAGACGGGACAGGGGGCGAGCAGTACTTC.

This chain uses TRBV10-1 with TRBJ1-2, with unresolved D. V was pared by 6 bases and J by 4 bases, with 12 bases between. In germline, CDR1 is WNHNN, CDR2 SYGVQD (reference sequence). CDR3 length: 13 residues. CDR3 in amino acids: CASSPGMSYGYTF. CDR3 nucleotide sequence: TGCGCCAGCAGCCCCGGGATGAGCTATGGCTACACCTTC.

This chain joins TRBV4-1 and TRBJ1-6, with 7 nucleotides matching TRBD1. V was pared by 4 bases and J by 10 bases, with 16 bases of the junction left unmatched. The CDR3 consists of 17 residues. Germline assignment: CDR1 MGHRA and CDR2 YSYEKL. The CDR3 loop is CASSLLGVGQAGSPLHF. The CDR3 bases are TGCGCCAGCAGCCTCCTAGGGGTCGGACAGGCGGGCTCACCCCTCCACTTT.

The chain has TRBV5-1 and TRBJ2-7; tentatively, D is TRBD2 (5 bases). This CDR3 has 15 amino acids. V lost 4 bases, J lost 0 bases, and 14 bases lay in between. CDR1 SGHRS and CDR2 YFSETQ come from the germline V gene. CDR3 DNA sequence: TGCGCCAGCAGCCTAGGTAGGGAGCTCTCCTACGAGCAGTACTTC. Its protein product is CASSLGRELSYEQYF.

The J gene is TRBJ1-4, the V gene TRBV7-2; perhaps TRBD1 as D (5 bases). CDR1 SGHTA and CDR2 FQGNSA come from the germline V gene. This CDR3 contains 13 residues. V was pared by 1 base and J by 8 bases, with 8 bases between. The CDR3 spells CASSLVRGEKLFF. The CDR3 DNA is TGTGCCAGCAGCTTAGTCCGGGGGGAAAAACTGTTTTTT.

This clone was seen only a few times. The chain carries TRBV29-1 and TRBJ1-1; 7 bases align to TRBD1. The CDR3 is 14 amino acids. Germline-derived CDR1 and CDR2 are SQVTM and ANQGSEA. J was trimmed by 0 bases and V by 3 bases; bases with no gene match: 4. The CDR3 loop is CSVDGQAMNTEAFF. Here the CDR3 DNA reads TGCAGCGTTGACGGACAGGCCATGAACACTGAAGCTTTCTTT. The complete variable domain, with remaining parts taken from reference TRBV29-1 and TRBJ1-1, reads SAVISQKPSRDICQRGTSLTIQCQVDSQVTMMFWYRQQPGQSLTLIATANQGSEATYESGFVIDKFPISRPNLTFSTLTVSNMSPEDSSIYLCSVDGQAMNTEAFFGQGTRLTVV.

In this sample, this clone turned up once. This sequence joins TRBV9 and TRBJ1-2; the match to TRBD1 covers 8 bases. Germline CDR1 is SGDLS and CDR2 is YYNGEE. V was pared by 3 bases and J by 4 bases, with 2 bases of the junction left unmatched. The CDR3 sequence is 13 residues long. The CDR3 region is CASSGGTGYGYTF. CDR3 nucleotides: TGTGCCAGCAGCGGCGGGACAGGCTATGGCTACACCTTC.